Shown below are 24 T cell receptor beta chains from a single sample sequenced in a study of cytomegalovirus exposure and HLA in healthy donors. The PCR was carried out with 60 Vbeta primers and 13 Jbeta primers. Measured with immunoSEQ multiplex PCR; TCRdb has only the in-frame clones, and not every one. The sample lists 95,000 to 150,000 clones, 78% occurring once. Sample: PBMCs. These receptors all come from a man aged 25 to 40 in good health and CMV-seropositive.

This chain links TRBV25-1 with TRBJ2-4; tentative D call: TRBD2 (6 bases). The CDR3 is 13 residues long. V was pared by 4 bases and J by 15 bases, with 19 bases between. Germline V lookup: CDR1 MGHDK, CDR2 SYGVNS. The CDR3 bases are TGTGCCAGCAGTGCCCGAGGGATGGACTACTTGTACTTC. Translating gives CASSARGMDYLYF.

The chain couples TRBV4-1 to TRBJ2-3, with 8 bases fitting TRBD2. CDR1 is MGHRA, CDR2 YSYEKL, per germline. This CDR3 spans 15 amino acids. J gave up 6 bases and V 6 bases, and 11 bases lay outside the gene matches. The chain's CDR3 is CASRMTESSGDTQYF. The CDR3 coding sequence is TGCGCCAGCAGGATGACAGAGTCTAGCGGGGATACGCAGTATTTT.

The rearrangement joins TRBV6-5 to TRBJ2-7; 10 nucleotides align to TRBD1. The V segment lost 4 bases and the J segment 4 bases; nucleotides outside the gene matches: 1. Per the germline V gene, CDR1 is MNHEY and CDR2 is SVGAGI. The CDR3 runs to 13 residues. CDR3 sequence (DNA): TGTGCCAGCAGTTGGGGACAGGGGTACGAGCAGTACTTC. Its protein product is CASSWGQGYEQYF.

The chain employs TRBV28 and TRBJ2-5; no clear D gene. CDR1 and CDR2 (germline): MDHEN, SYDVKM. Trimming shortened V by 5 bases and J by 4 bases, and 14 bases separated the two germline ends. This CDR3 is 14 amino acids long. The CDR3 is CASSARPKRETQYF. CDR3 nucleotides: TGTGCCAGCAGTGCTAGGCCAAAAAGAGAGACCCAGTACTTC.

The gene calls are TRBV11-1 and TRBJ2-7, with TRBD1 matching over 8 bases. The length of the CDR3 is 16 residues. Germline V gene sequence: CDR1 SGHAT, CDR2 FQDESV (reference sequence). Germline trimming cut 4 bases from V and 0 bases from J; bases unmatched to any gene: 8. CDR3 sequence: CASSSPDRASSYEQYF. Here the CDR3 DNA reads TGTGCCAGCAGCTCCCCGGACAGGGCGAGCTCCTACGAGCAGTACTTC.

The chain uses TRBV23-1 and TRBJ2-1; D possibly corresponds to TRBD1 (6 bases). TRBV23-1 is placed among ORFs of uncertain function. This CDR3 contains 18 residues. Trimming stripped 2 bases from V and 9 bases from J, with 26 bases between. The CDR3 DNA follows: TGCGCCAGCAGTCAAACTCCCCTAGGGGGTTTCGCGGAGTGTGAGCAGTTCTTC. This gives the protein CASSQTPLGGFAECEQFF.

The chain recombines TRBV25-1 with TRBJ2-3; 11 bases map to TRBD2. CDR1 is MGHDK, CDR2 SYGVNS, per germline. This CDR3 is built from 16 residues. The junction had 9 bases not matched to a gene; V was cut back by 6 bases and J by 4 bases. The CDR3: CASSLSLAGGADTQYF. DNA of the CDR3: TGTGCCAGCAGCCTGAGCCTAGCGGGGGGCGCAGATACGCAGTATTTT.

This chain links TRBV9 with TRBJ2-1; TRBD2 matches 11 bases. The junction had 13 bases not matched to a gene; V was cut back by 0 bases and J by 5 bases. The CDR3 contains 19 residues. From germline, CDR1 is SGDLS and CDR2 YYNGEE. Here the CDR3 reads CASSVAQASGRPGHNEQFF. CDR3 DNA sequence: TGTGCCAGCAGCGTAGCTCAGGCTAGCGGGAGGCCCGGGCACAATGAGCAGTTCTTC.

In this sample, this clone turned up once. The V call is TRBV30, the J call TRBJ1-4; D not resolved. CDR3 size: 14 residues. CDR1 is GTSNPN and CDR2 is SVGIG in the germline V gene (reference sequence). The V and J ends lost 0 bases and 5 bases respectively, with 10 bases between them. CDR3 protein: CAWSVLRANEKLFF. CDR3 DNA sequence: TGTGCCTGGAGTGTACTGAGGGCCAATGAAAAACTGTTTTTT.

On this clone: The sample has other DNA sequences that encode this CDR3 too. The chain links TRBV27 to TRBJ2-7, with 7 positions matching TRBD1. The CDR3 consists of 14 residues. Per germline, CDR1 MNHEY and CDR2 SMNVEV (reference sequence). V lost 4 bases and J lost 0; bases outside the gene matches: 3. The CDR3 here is CASSWTGNSYEQYF. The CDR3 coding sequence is TGTGCCAGCAGTTGGACAGGTAACTCCTACGAGCAGTACTTC.

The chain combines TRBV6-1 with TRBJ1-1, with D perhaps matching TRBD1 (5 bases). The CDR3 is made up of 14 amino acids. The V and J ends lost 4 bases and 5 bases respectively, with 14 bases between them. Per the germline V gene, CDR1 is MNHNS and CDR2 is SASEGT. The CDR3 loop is CASSARGSGTEAFF. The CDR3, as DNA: TGTGCCAGCAGTGCGCGGGGCTCTGGGACTGAAGCTTTCTTT.

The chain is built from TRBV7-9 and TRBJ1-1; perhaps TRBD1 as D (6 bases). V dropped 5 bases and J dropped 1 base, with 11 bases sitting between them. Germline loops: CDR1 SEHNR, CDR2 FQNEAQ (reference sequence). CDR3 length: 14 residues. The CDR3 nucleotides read TGTGCCAGCAGCCAGGGGCTCTCGAACACTGAAGCTTTCTTT. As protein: CASSQGLSNTEAFF.

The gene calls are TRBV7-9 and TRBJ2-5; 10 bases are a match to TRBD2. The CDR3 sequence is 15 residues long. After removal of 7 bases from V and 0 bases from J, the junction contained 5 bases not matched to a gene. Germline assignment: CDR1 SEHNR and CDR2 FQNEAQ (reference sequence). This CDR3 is CASTPGLANQETQYF. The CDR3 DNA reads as TGTGCCAGCACCCCGGGACTAGCGAACCAAGAGACCCAGTACTTC.

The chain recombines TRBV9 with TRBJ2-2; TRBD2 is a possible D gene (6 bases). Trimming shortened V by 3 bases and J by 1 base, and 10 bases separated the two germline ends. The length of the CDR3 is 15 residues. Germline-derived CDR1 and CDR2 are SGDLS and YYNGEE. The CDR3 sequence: CASSAAGRNTGELFF. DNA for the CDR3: TGTGCCAGCAGCGCCGCCGGGAGGAACACCGGGGAGCTGTTTTTT.

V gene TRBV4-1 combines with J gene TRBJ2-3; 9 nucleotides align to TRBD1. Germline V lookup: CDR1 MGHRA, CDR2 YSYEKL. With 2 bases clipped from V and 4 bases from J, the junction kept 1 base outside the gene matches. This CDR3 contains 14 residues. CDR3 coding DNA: TGCGCCAGCAGCCAAACAGGGGGCTCAGATACGCAGTATTTT. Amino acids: CASSQTGGSDTQYF.

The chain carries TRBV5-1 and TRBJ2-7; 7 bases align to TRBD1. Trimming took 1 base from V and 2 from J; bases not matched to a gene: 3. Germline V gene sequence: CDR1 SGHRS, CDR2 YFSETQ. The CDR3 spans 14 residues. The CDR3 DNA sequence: TGCGCCAGCAGCTTGCGACAGGGAACCTACGAGCAGTACTTC. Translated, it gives CASSLRQGTYEQYF.

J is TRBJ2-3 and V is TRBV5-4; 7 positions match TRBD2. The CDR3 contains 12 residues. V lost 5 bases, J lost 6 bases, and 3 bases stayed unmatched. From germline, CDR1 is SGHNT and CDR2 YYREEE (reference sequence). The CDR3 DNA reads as TGTGCCAGCAGTGATAGCGGGGATACGCAGTATTTT. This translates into CASSDSGDTQYF.

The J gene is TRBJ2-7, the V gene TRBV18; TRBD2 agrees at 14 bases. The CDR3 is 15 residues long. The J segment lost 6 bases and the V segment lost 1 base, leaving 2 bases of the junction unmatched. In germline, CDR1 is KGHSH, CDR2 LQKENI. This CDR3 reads CASSPRGLAGGEQYF. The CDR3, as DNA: TGTGCCAGCTCACCACGCGGACTAGCGGGAGGCGAGCAGTACTTC. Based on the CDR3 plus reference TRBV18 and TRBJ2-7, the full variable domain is NAGVMQNPRHLVRRRGQEARLRCSPMKGHSHVYWYRQLPEEGLKFMVYLQKENIIDESGMPKERFSAEFPKEGPSILRIQQVVRGDSAAYFCASSPRGLAGGEQYFGPGTRLTVT.

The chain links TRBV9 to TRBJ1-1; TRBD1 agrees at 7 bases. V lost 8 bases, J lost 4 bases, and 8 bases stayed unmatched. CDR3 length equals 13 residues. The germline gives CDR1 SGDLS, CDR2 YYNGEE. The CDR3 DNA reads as TGTGCCAGTTCACAAACAGGGGTCACTGAAGCTTTCTTT. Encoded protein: CASSQTGVTEAFF.

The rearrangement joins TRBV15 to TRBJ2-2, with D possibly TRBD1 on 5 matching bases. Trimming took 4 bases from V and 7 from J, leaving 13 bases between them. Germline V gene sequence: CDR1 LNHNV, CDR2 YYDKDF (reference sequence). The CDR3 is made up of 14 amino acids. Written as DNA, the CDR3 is TGTGCCACCAGCATGGAAGGGGTAAACGGGGAGCTGTTTTTT. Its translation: CATSMEGVNGELFF.

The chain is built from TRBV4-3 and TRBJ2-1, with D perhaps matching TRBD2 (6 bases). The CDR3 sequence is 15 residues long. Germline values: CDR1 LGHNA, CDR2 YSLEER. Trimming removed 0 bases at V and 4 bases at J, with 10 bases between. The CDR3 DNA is TGCGCCAGCAGCCAAGATCGGGCGGGGTACAATGAGCAGTTCTTC. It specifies CASSQDRAGYNEQFF.

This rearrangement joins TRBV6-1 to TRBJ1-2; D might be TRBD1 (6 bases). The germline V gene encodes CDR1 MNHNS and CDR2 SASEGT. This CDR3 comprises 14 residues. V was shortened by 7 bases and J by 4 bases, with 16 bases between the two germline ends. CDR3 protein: CASNPRGGTYGYTF. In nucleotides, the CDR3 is TGTGCCAGCAACCCCAGAGGGGGTACCTATGGCTACACCTTC.

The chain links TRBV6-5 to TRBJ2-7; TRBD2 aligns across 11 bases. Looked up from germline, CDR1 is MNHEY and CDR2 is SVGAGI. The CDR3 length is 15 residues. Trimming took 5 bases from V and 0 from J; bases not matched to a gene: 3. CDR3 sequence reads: CASSAGTSGSYEQYF. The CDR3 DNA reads TGTGCCAGCAGTGCCGGGACTAGCGGCTCCTACGAGCAGTACTTC.

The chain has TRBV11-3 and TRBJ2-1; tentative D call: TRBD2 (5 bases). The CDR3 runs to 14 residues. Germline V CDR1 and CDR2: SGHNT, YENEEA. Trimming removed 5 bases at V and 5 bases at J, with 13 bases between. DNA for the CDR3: TGTGCCAGCAGCAGGATGTCAGCGGACAATGAGCAGTTCTTC. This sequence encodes CASSRMSADNEQFF.